This T cell receptor beta chain was identified during a study of cytomegalovirus exposure and HLA in healthy donors. Study overall: Roughly 180 million T cells yielded 100 million or so unique TCR beta sequences, as an earlier analysis found. General study findings and limits: Some TCR beta chains (approximately 180 of them) were listed as cytomegalovirus-associated.

The PCR contained 60 Vbeta and 13 Jbeta primers. This table comes from immunoSEQ multiplex PCR, and its TCRdb copy is limited to in-frame clones, with some not included. The data hold 85,000 to 100,000 clones, with 64% observed a single time. V shed 5 bases, J shed 3 bases, and the junction held 13 bases outside the gene matches. The CDR3 consists of 18 residues. Germline loops: CDR1 SGHTA, CDR2 FQGNSA. Of note for this clone: The antigen remains undetermined.

Input material: PBMCs. The sequence was obtained from a man aged 60 to 69 in good health and CMV-seronegative. The J gene is TRBJ2-5, the V gene TRBV7-2; the match to TRBD2 covers 12 bases. In DNA form, the CDR3 reads TGTGCCAGCAGCCGGGGGCTAGCGGGAGGGCGAATGGAAGAGACCCAGTACTTC. Protein: CASSRGLAGGRMEETQYF.